One T cell receptor beta chain is described in this entry. It has no known antigen specificity. Qualities for individual bases were not recorded, and no much larger clone is one base off. This record belongs to a study of blood T cell repertoires in COVID-19 (dated by TCRdb to the early 2020s). Notes on the research overall: Samples from collaborators originated in the United States, Italy and Spain and spanned both the acute and convalescent phases of COVID-19. Samples were obtained from the ongoing ImmuneRACE study (first 160 participants) and from over a thousand subjects provided by 6 global collaborators. The material from the prospective study consisted of cDNA or gDNA derived from T cells, B-cell-depleted T cells, or PBMCs. Sample metadata almost always included a de-identified subject ID, COVID-19 status, age in years and sex. The dataset comprised deeply sampled blood TCRbeta repertoires from subjects exposed to, actively infected with, or recovered from COVID-19. HLA class I and class II types, where available, came from metadata supplied by the sample provider rather than from assay-based typing. The repertoires were released in a freely available public database meant as a resource for research on the immune response to SARS-CoV-2.

From the cysteine through the phenylalanine, the CDR3 covers 15 amino acids. The sequence is cut down to CDR3 DNA, 45 bases in frame from base 1. V and J are trimmed by 3 bases and 2 bases, and the gene matches miss 6 bases of the junction. CDR1 and CDR2, looked up from the germline V gene, are KGHSH and LQKENI. In the prospective study, participants were roughly 18 to 89 years old, resided in about two dozen geographic areas of the United States, and were enrolled through a virtual design. In the prospective study, cohorts were assigned on the basis of participant-reported clinical history obtained from a screening survey and a study questionnaire. ImmuneRACE Cohort 3 recovered participants were defined by two consecutive negative NP/OP PCR tests, healthcare professional clearance, or symptom resolution. In the prospective study, whole blood, serum and a nasopharyngeal or oropharyngeal swab were collected from each participant by mobile phlebotomists. Prospective study participants could optionally give additional blood draws and questionnaires over an approximately 2-month period. Before DNA extraction, blood samples from the prospective study were shipped at room temperature or frozen.

Results the study describes overall, beyond this receptor: The amount of clinical and demographic metadata varied by source and participant and was provided uncurated.

TCRbeta CDR3 regions were amplified from genomic DNA by means of the immunoSEQ Assay, a bias-controlled multiplex PCR. The authors processed their data as follows. The number of nucleated cells in each sample was estimated by amplification of reference gene primers within the assay. To quantify the absolute abundance of each unique TCRbeta CDR3 rearrangement, sequence reads were collapsed and filtered. Productive Simpson clonality was computed per sample as the square root of Simpson's diversity index over productive rearrangements. Sourced from immuneACCESS, this table was stored by TCRdb with only in-frame sequences that have V and J called. A share of the clones is absent; for the studies checked, an unresolved V gene accounts for under half, and the remainder has no known explanation. The DNA gave D and trimming, while V, J and clone size come from that table. For this sample there are a few hundred thousand clones; approximately 90% appear just once. In total, the top ten clones hold roughly 1.1% of the sample.

Source material: PBMCs or T cells enriched from blood (not recorded which). The sequence was obtained from a man aged 25-45 years who had recovered from COVID-19. The sequence joins TRBV18 to TRBJ2-5; TRBD1 matches 7 bases in the middle. The nucleotide sequence reads as follows: TGTGCCAGCTCACCGGACAGGTCGGCACAAGAGACCCAGTACTTC. Its protein reads: CASSPDRSAQETQYF. Outside the CDR3, residues come from the reference TRBV18 and TRBJ2-5 proteins, so the full variable domain is: NAGVMQNPRHLVRRRGQEARLRCSPMKGHSHVYWYRQLPEEGLKFMVYLQKENIIDESGMPKERFSAEFPKEGPSILRIQQVVRGDSAAYFCASSPDRSAQETQYFGPGTRLLVL.